The clone carrying this T cell receptor beta chain was observed a handful of times. As yet, its antigen is unknown. This record belongs to a study of beta chain features in type 1 diabetes. Markers CD45RO/CCR7/CD25/CD127/CD95/CD27 served to sort CD4+ naive, central memory, regulatory and stem cell-like memory cells. General observations from the study: Significant though moderate, a shortening of TCRB CDR3s appeared in all four CD4+ subsets of Type 1 diabetes patients.

cDNA synthesis used the whole RNA isolate, giving expressed TCRB sequences. The average output of naive, central memory and regulatory T cell samples was 3.6 million or so reads. Some clones are missing from TCRdb's copy, which holds only in-frame ones; the method was immunoSEQ multiplex PCR. The sample holds about 160,000 clones, around 8.4% seen once. Trimming took 7 bases from V and 5 from J, leaving 18 bases between them. Germline V gene lookup returns CDR1 SNHLY and CDR2 FYNNEI. The CDR3 length is 15 residues. V and J are TRBV2 and TRBJ1-5; no reliable D call. The source of this sequence is a woman younger than 30 with type 1 diabetes. What was sequenced was central memory CD4+ T cells from blood. CDR3 in amino acids: CASTTGSRSDQPQHF. CDR3 sequence (DNA): TGTGCCAGCACTACGGGTTCAAGGAGCGATCAGCCCCAGCATTTT.